Below, 10 T cell receptor beta chains from the same sample are listed, as sequenced in a study of technical replicates of blood from a handful of donors. Clones were sequenced by immunoSEQ multiplex PCR, and TCRdb holds only the in-frame ones, with some missing. The sample includes around 69,000 clones, approximately 96% of them seen just once. The sample consisted of T cells isolated from PBMCs. These receptors were taken from a human donor in good health.

The chain is built from TRBV28 and TRBJ1-1; 8 bases map to TRBD1. The ends lost 5 bases at V and 10 bases at J; junction bases unmatched: 9. From germline, CDR1 is MDHEN and CDR2 SYDVKM. This CDR3 region has 13 residues. The CDR3 protein is CASSGGQGPLAFF. The CDR3 DNA reads as TGTGCCAGCAGTGGCGGACAGGGTCCCTTAGCTTTCTTT. The full variable domain, with the rest looked up from reference TRBV28 and TRBJ1-1, is DVKVTQSSRYLVKRTGEKVFLECVQDMDHENMFWYRQDPGLGLRLIYFSYDVKMKEKGDIPEGYSVSREKKERFSLILESASTNQTSMYLCASSGGQGPLAFFGQGTRLTVV.

V is TRBV7-9 and J is TRBJ2-3; 7 bases line up with TRBD1. The CDR3 is made up of 17 amino acids. Germline V gives CDR1 SEHNR, CDR2 FQNEAQ (reference sequence). V shed 1 base, J shed 6 bases, and the junction held 13 bases outside the gene matches. The CDR3 nucleotides read TGTGCCAGCAGCTTAGGGTCGGGGCAAAGGGGGCTGGATACGCAGTATTTT. Translating gives CASSLGSGQRGLDTQYF.

The chain carries TRBV5-1 and TRBJ2-2; maybe TRBD1 (6 bases). CDR1 and CDR2 (germline): SGHRS, YFSETQ. The CDR3 sequence is 14 residues long. Trimming pared 1 base from V and 4 bases from J, leaving 8 bases between. CDR3 protein: CASSLRGSTGELFF. Here the CDR3 DNA reads TGCGCCAGCAGCTTGAGGGGGAGCACCGGGGAGCTGTTTTTT.

This chain connects TRBV4-2 to TRBJ2-7; D remains ambiguous. V was clipped by 1 base and J by 2 bases, with 12 bases between them. CDR3 length equals 15 residues. Germline lookup yields CDR1 LGHNA and CDR2 YNFKEQ. CDR3 sequence (DNA): TGTGCCAGCAGCCAAGGATTAGAGGATACCTACGAGCAGTACTTC. The encoded protein is CASSQGLEDTYEQYF.

This rearrangement joins TRBV30 to TRBJ1-5; D is ambiguous. The CDR3 totals 13 residues. V lost 0 bases and J 5 bases, leaving 8 bases between the germline ends. CDR1 and CDR2 (germline): GTSNPN, SVGIG (reference sequence). The CDR3 nucleotides read TGTGCCTGGAGTGTGCAGGAGGATCAGCCCCAGCATTTT. Translation: CAWSVQEDQPQHF.

The chain uses TRBV10-3 and TRBJ1-4, with TRBD1 identical over 9 bases. The CDR3 is 14 residues long. Trimming at V came to 11 bases and at J to 5 bases, leaving 9 bases not matched to a gene. Looked up from germline, CDR1 is ENHRY and CDR2 is SYGVKD. The CDR3 region has the DNA TGTGCCTCCACCTCCGGGACAGGGAATGAAAAACTGTTTTTT. Protein sequence: CASTSGTGNEKLFF.

The CDR3 DNA reads as TGTGCCAGTTCAGGGCTCCTCAATGAGCAGTTCTTC. Translation: CASSGLLNEQFF. This rearrangement joins TRBV28 to TRBJ2-1; tentatively, D is TRBD1 (5 bases). The length of the CDR3 is 12 residues. Trimming shortened V by 9 bases and J by 6 bases, and 12 bases separated the two germline ends. The germline CDR1 and CDR2 sequences are MDHEN and SYDVKM.

This clone appeared a single time. This sequence joins TRBV28 and TRBJ2-3; TRBD2 matches at 10 bases. This CDR3 comprises 16 residues. Losses at the gene ends were 7 bases for V and 5 bases for J; bases not matched to a gene: 12. The germline CDR1 and CDR2 sequences are MDHEN and SYDVKM. In DNA, the CDR3 is TGTGCCAGCAACCCACCAGGACTAGCGGTATTAGATACGCAGTATTTT. This gives the protein CASNPPGLAVLDTQYF.

This rearrangement joins TRBV23-1 to TRBJ1-1; 8 nucleotides match TRBD1. TRBV23-1 is classed as an ORF, of uncertain function. The CDR3 is 14 residues long. Germline trimming cut 10 bases from V and 1 base from J; bases unmatched to any gene: 8. CDR3 DNA sequence: TGCGCCATTTGCCCCGGGACAGGGAACACTGAAGCTTTCTTT. Its translation: CAICPGTGNTEAFF.

The chain's CDR3 is CASSLREHPSAYNEQFF. The CDR3 coding sequence is TGTGCCAGCAGCCTACGGGAACATCCCTCGGCCTACAATGAGCAGTTCTTC. The chain recombines TRBV9 with TRBJ2-1, with a possible D match to TRBD2 (5 bases). The CDR3 is made up of 17 amino acids. Germline V lookup: CDR1 SGDLS, CDR2 YYNGEE. The V and J ends lost 4 bases and 2 bases respectively, with 19 bases between them. The full variable domain, rest sourced from reference TRBV9 and TRBJ2-1, is DSGVTQTPKHLITATGQRVTLRCSPRSGDLSVYWYQQSLDQGLQFLIQYYNGEERAKGNILERFSAQQFPDLHSELNLSSLELGDSALYFCASSLREHPSAYNEQFFGPGTRLTVL.